Sequencing of this T cell receptor (beta chain) was carried out in a study of blood T cells in healthy people across ages. Using a J-beta primer mix together with a sample-barcoded 5' primer, a second PCR was run for roughly 6 to 11 cycles. TCRdb redid the calling of the 5' RACE reads with MiXCR, one entry per CDR3 protein. The table has more than 1 million distinct CDR3 sequences, around 43% seen once; the top ten hold approximately 19%. In terms of origin and age, donors were healthy Caucasian individuals from Russia aged 6 to 90. This clonotype originated in a woman aged 55 to 70 in good health. Sequencing used blood.

CDR3 DNA sequence: TGTGCCAGCAGCTTAGGTAGTAACCGAGACACTGAAGCTTTCTTT. It encodes CASSLGSNRDTEAFF. The chain carries TRBV7-9 and TRBJ1-1; D not resolved. Germline CDR1 is SEHNR and CDR2 is FQNEAQ (reference sequence). The V end was cut by 1 base, the J end by 3 bases, with 12 bases between. CDR3 length: 15 residues.